A single sample gave rise to the 11 T cell receptor beta chains below, sequenced in a study of T cell repertoires in cytomegalovirus infection. TCRdb re-derived calls from the reads in MiXCR, one entry per CDR3 protein. This sample has about a million distinct CDR3 sequences; roughly 31% occur once, and the top ten carry around 15%. These receptors lack a known antigen. The source material was cultured CD8+ T cells from PBMCs, sampled from culture after CMV antigen stimulation. All receptors derive from a human donor in good health (CMV status not recorded). Some clones in this sample may be carry-over from other donors' samples.

This clonotype was observed a handful of times. Its ends do not fully match the called genes, so a read error is possible. This sequence joins TRBV7-6 and TRBJ1-5; D is perhaps TRBD1 (5 bases). Germline loops: CDR1 SGHVS, CDR2 FNYEAQ. This CDR3 has 15 amino acids. CDR3 sequence: CASSLQTDSDQPQHF. CDR3 DNA: TGTGCCAGCAGCTTACAGACAGATAGCGATCAGCCCCAGCATTTT.

This chain joins TRBV9 and TRBJ2-3, with D possibly matching TRBD2 (6 bases). Germline assignment: CDR1 SGDLS and CDR2 YYNGEE. Between the trimmed V and J ends, which lost 0 bases and 2 bases, there was a span of 13 bases. This CDR3 spans 16 amino acids. CDR3 nucleotide sequence: TGTGCCAGCAGCGTAGATCCGGGGGTTGTCACAGATACGCAGTATTTT. As protein: CASSVDPGVVTDTQYF.

The chain recombines TRBV27 with TRBJ2-2; D remains unclear. The CDR3 spans 17 residues. The germline gives CDR1 MNHEY, CDR2 SMNVEV (reference sequence). V shed 2 bases and J shed 1 base, with 14 bases lying between them. The DNA of the CDR3 is TGTGCCAGCAGTTTAATAGGGCTCAGCGAGAACACCGGGGAGCTGTTTTTT. It translates to CASSLIGLSENTGELFF.

The chain joins TRBV10-3 to TRBJ2-1; tentative D call: TRBD2 (6 bases). V was clipped by 2 bases and J by 4 bases, with 9 bases between them. This CDR3 is 14 amino acids long. Germline lookup yields CDR1 ENHRY and CDR2 SYGVKD. The CDR3 coding sequence is TGTGCCATCAGTGAGGGGACTCTTTACAATGAGCAGTTCTTC. Protein product: CAISEGTLYNEQFF.

This clonotype was counted only a few times. The V and J genes are TRBV7-9 and TRBJ2-7; the match to TRBD1 covers 8 bases. V shed 6 bases, J shed 2 bases, and the junction held 12 bases outside the gene matches. Germline assignment: CDR1 SEHNR and CDR2 FQNEAQ (reference sequence). The length of the CDR3 is 16 residues. For the CDR3, the DNA is TGTGCCAGCAGTTTCGCAGGACTACAGGGGGCCTACGAGCAGTACGTC. Its protein is CASSFAGLQGAYEQYV.

This clonotype has a handful of counts. The chain has TRBV6-2 or TRBV6-3 and TRBJ2-3; the D is unclear. Between the trimmed V and J ends, which lost 4 bases and 4 bases, there was a span of 18 bases. The CDR3 has 16 residues. In germline, CDR1 is MNHEY, CDR2 SVGEGT. CDR3 DNA sequence: TGTGCCAGCAGTTGGGTTGACATCCCTCGCCCAGATACGCAGTATTTT. Translation: CASSWVDIPRPDTQYF.

In the case of this clonotype: This may come from a read error, since a much larger clone is one base off. The chain employs TRBV4-1 and TRBJ1-4, with TRBD1 as a possible D gene (5 bases). Germline loops: CDR1 MGHRA, CDR2 YSYEKL. With 0 bases removed from V and 7 bases from J, the gap between germline ends came to 24 bases. The length of the CDR3 is 19 residues. CDR3 bases: TGCGCCAGCAGCCAAGATCTACGGGGGTATGCAGCTAATGGTGAAAAACTGTTTTTT. Translating it yields CASSQDLRGYAANGEKLFF.

CDR3 sequence (DNA): TGTGCCAGCAGTGGGGCCGGTCGGGAGCAGTTCTTC. Protein: CASSGAGREQFF. This chain links TRBV6-6 with TRBJ2-1, with a tentative D call TRBD1 (5 bases). Germline loops: CDR1 MNHNY, CDR2 SVGAGI (reference sequence). V was trimmed by 5 bases and J by 10 bases, leaving 12 bases between them. This CDR3 comprises 12 residues.

The chain is built from TRBV29-1 and TRBJ1-2; TRBD1 matches 9 bases. Looked up from germline, CDR1 is SQVTM and CDR2 is ANQGSEA. V was clipped by 0 bases and J by 6 bases; unmatched bases: 14. This CDR3 is 17 amino acids long. CDR3 amino acids: CSVEDRDRETAGHGYTF. The CDR3 nucleotides read TGCAGCGTTGAAGATCGGGACAGGGAGACTGCAGGCCATGGCTACACCTTC.

This clonotype was observed a few times. This chain connects TRBV19 to TRBJ2-1, with unresolved D. CDR3 length: 11 residues. Germline-derived CDR1 and CDR2 are LNHDA and SQIVND (reference sequence). The ends were cut back, 8 bases at V and 9 bases at J, with 11 bases in the middle. The CDR3: CASDYLGEQFF. The CDR3 DNA sequence: TGTGCCAGTGATTACCTAGGTGAGCAGTTCTTC.

The sample holds a few counts of this clonotype. This chain uses TRBV7-8 with TRBJ2-1; D is perhaps TRBD1 or TRBD2 (6 bases each). This CDR3 comprises 16 residues. CDR1 and CDR2 (germline): SGHVS, FQNEAQ. V was pared by 8 bases and J by 0 bases, with 17 bases between. CDR3 coding DNA: TGTGCCAGCGATAGGGGGGTTGTGGGCTCCTACAATGAGCAGTTCTTC. This sequence encodes CASDRGVVGSYNEQFF.